The 30 T cell receptor beta chains listed next were all sequenced from one sample in a study of cytomegalovirus exposure and HLA in healthy donors. Researchers ran the PCR with 60 Vbeta and 13 Jbeta primers. Libraries were prepared by immunoSEQ multiplex PCR; TCRdb keeps only in-frame clonotypes and omits some of them. Found here are fewer than 200,000 clones, 75% to 85% of them singletons; the top ten hold 7.4%. The sequenced material came from PBMCs. These receptors all stem from a male donor in good health and CMV-seropositive.

J is TRBJ1-1 and V is TRBV2; the D gene is possibly TRBD1 (5 bases). The CDR3 totals 15 residues. Between the trimmed V and J ends, which lost 2 bases and 3 bases, there was a span of 13 bases. Germline lookup yields CDR1 SNHLY and CDR2 FYNNEI. CDR3 sequence: CASSESGGDDTEAFF. CDR3 nucleotides: TGTGCCAGCAGTGAATCGGGGGGGGACGACACTGAAGCTTTCTTT.

The table lists this clone with a count of one. V gene TRBV7-8 combines with J gene TRBJ2-5, with D perhaps matching TRBD2 (5 bases). Per germline, CDR1 SGHVS and CDR2 FQNEAQ. The V end was cut by 8 bases, the J end by 1 base, with 17 bases between. The CDR3 contains 15 residues. The CDR3 sequence is CASFPGWSGQETQYF. The DNA for the CDR3 is TGTGCCAGCTTCCCCGGGTGGAGCGGCCAAGAGACCCAGTACTTC.

The V call is TRBV6-1, the J call TRBJ1-5; no definite D call. In germline, CDR1 is MNHNS, CDR2 SASEGT. The CDR3 has 14 residues. The V end was cut by 8 bases, the J end by 3 bases, with 14 bases between. This chain's CDR3 is CASGTGIFNQPQHF. The DNA of the CDR3 is TGTGCCAGCGGTACGGGGATCTTCAATCAGCCCCAGCATTTT.

The sample holds one count of this clone. J is TRBJ2-7 and V is TRBV10-3; unclear D gene. CDR3 length: 13 residues. V lost 2 bases, J lost 7 bases, and 12 bases lay in between. Per the germline V gene, CDR1 is ENHRY and CDR2 is SYGVKD. CDR3 loop: CAISEDKRMEQYF. CDR3 DNA: TGTGCCATCAGTGAGGACAAAAGGATGGAGCAGTACTTC.

The rearrangement uses TRBV2 and TRBJ1-1; perhaps TRBD1 as D (5 bases). The CDR3 consists of 14 residues. Trimming shortened V by 8 bases and J by 5 bases, and 18 bases separated the two germline ends. Germline values: CDR1 SNHLY, CDR2 FYNNEI. CDR3 amino acids: CASLSGRRETEAFF. The CDR3 DNA follows: TGTGCCAGCTTGTCAGGGCGGAGAGAAACTGAAGCTTTCTTT.

CDR3 in amino acids: CASSRSGASGANEQFF. In nucleotides, the CDR3 is TGTGCCAGCAGCCGCTCTGGGGCTAGCGGGGCCAATGAGCAGTTCTTC. This chain connects TRBV7-3 to TRBJ2-1, with TRBD2 matching 9 bases. The CDR3 sequence is 16 residues long. Germline CDR1 SGHTA, CDR2 FQGTGA. With V trimmed by 5 bases and J by 6 bases, 11 bases remained unmatched. Based on the CDR3 plus reference TRBV7-3 and TRBJ2-1, the full variable domain is GAGVSQTPSNKVTEKGKYVELRCDPISGHTALYWYRQSLGQGPEFLIYFQGTGAADDSGLPNDRFFAVRPEGSVSTLKIQRTERGDSAVYLCASSRSGASGANEQFFGPGTRLTVL.

The chain joins TRBV29-1 to TRBJ1-2; D unclear. The V gene's germline CDR1 is SQVTM and CDR2 ANQGSEA. With 0 bases removed from V and 5 bases from J, the gap between germline ends came to 10 bases. CDR3 size: 13 residues. As DNA, the CDR3 is TGCAGCGTTGAAGAAGAGCGCCTATATGGCTACACCTTC. It yields the protein CSVEEERLYGYTF.

V gene TRBV5-1 combines with J gene TRBJ2-5; 7 nucleotides agree with TRBD2. The CDR3 spans 17 residues. With 4 bases clipped from V and 5 bases from J, the junction kept 17 bases outside the gene matches. CDR1 SGHRS and CDR2 YFSETQ come from the germline V gene. CDR3 region: CASSPEGLPSLGETQYF. DNA for the CDR3: TGCGCCAGCAGCCCGGAGGGACTACCTTCCCTGGGGGAGACCCAGTACTTC.

This sequence joins TRBV5-8 and TRBJ2-7; 9 nucleotides agree with TRBD1. From germline, CDR1 is SGHTS and CDR2 YDEGEE. J was trimmed by 3 bases and V by 1 base; bases with no gene match: 5. The length of the CDR3 is 15 residues. DNA for the CDR3: TGTGCCAGCAGCTTGACTGGGACAGGGCTCTACGAGCAGTACTTC. Protein product: CASSLTGTGLYEQYF.

This clone came up a few times. Relative to the germline gene, one junction end is altered; a read error may explain this. V gene TRBV7-6 combines with J gene TRBJ1-3; maybe TRBD1 (6 bases). CDR1 and CDR2 from the germline V gene are SGHVS and FNYEAQ. This CDR3 has 11 amino acids. CDR3 region: CASSLAQGTVF. In DNA, the CDR3 is TGTGCCAGCAGCTTGGCTCAGGGGACCGTCTTT.

The rearrangement uses TRBV4-3 and TRBJ1-3, with D perhaps TRBD1 (5 bases). This CDR3 region has 15 residues. The germline CDR1 and CDR2 sequences are LGHNA and YSLEER. The ends were cut back, 1 base at V and 1 base at J, with 8 bases in the middle. The CDR3 coding sequence is TGCGCCAGCAGCCAAGTCGGGGGATCTGGAAACACCATATATTTT. This codes for CASSQVGGSGNTIYF.

V usage is TRBV7-6 and J usage is TRBJ1-5; a possible D gene is TRBD1 (6 bases). The CDR3 loop spans 19 amino acids. Germline V CDR1 and CDR2: SGHVS, FNYEAQ. V dropped 8 bases and J dropped 1 base, with 27 bases sitting between them. The CDR3 loop is CASLQGRPNPEGSNQPQHF. The DNA for the CDR3 is TGTGCCAGCCTACAGGGAAGGCCGAACCCCGAGGGGAGCAATCAGCCCCAGCATTTT.

This clone was seen a few times. The V call is TRBV10-3, the J call TRBJ2-1; no reliable D call. The CDR3 is 11 amino acids. V lost 3 bases and J 6 bases, leaving 3 bases between the germline ends. Germline CDR1 ENHRY, CDR2 SYGVKD. The CDR3 bases are TGTGCCATCAGTGAAGCCAATGAGCAGTTCTTC. It translates to CAISEANEQFF.

Only one count was recorded for this clone. The CDR3 here is CASRRTGALGEGYTF. Written as DNA, the CDR3 is TGTGCCAGCAGACGAACGGGTGCCCTGGGAGAGGGCTACACCTTC. The V gene is TRBV6-5, the J gene TRBJ1-2; D gene unclear. From germline, CDR1 is MNHEY and CDR2 SVGAGI. The CDR3 has 15 amino acids. V was trimmed by 6 bases and J by 8 bases, leaving 22 bases between them.

The rearrangement uses TRBV6-5 and TRBJ1-3, with D maybe TRBD1 (5 bases). V lost 2 bases and J lost 2, with 13 bases in between. The CDR3 is 16 amino acids. CDR1 is MNHEY, CDR2 SVGAGI, per germline. The CDR3 region is CASSYNGAGTGNTIYF. In nucleotides, the CDR3 is TGTGCCAGCAGTTACAATGGGGCAGGGACTGGAAACACCATATATTTT.

J is TRBJ2-1 and V is TRBV7-3; 9 nucleotides match TRBD2. Germline values: CDR1 SGHTA, CDR2 FQGTGA. With V trimmed by 5 bases and J by 0 bases, 5 bases remained unmatched. The CDR3 sequence is 16 residues long. The CDR3 is CASSAGGRVSYNEQFF. In DNA form, the CDR3 reads TGTGCCAGCAGCGCGGGAGGGAGAGTCTCCTACAATGAGCAGTTCTTC.

This clone was counted a few times. V gene TRBV5-4 combines with J gene TRBJ1-5; D is unclear. The germline CDR1 and CDR2 sequences are SGHNT and YYREEE (reference sequence). The CDR3 loop spans 15 amino acids. Deletions cut 0 bases from V and 0 bases from J, with 7 bases between. This CDR3 reads CASSLDGNSNQPQHF. The DNA for the CDR3 is TGTGCCAGCAGCTTGGACGGTAATAGCAATCAGCCCCAGCATTTT.

The chain employs TRBV6-5 and TRBJ1-6; 10 bases are shared with TRBD1. V lost 10 bases to trimming and J lost 9 bases; unmatched junction nucleotides: 9. Germline V gene lookup returns CDR1 MNHEY and CDR2 SVGAGI. The CDR3 has 14 amino acids. The CDR3, as DNA: TGTGCCACCGGGACAGGGGCTCAGGGTTCACCCCTCCACTTT. Its translation: CATGTGAQGSPLHF.

V is TRBV30 and J is TRBJ1-5, with 7 bases matching TRBD1. The ends lost 0 bases at V and 4 bases at J; junction bases unmatched: 3. This CDR3 is 14 amino acids long. CDR1 and CDR2 (germline): GTSNPN, SVGIG (reference sequence). The CDR3 bases are TGTGCCTGGAGTGTAGGGACAGTGAATCAGCCCCAGCATTTT. This gives the protein CAWSVGTVNQPQHF.

The rearrangement uses TRBV12-5 and TRBJ1-2, with D maybe TRBD1 (5 bases). CDR1 is LGHNT and CDR2 is FRNRAP in the germline V gene. Trimming took 2 bases from V and 5 from J, leaving 12 bases between them. This CDR3 is built from 14 residues. The CDR3: CASGLPRDSYGYTF. CDR3 DNA sequence: TGTGCTAGTGGTTTGCCCAGGGATTCTTATGGCTACACCTTC.

As for this clone: Other nucleotide sequences from this sample produce the same CDR3. This chain links TRBV5-4 with TRBJ1-2; 11 nucleotides agree with TRBD1. V lost 4 bases and J lost 8; bases outside the gene matches: 4. CDR1 is SGHNT, CDR2 YYREEE, per germline (reference sequence). The CDR3 runs 13 residues. CDR3: CASSLDRGQGYTF. In DNA, the CDR3 is TGTGCCAGCAGCCTGGACAGGGGGCAGGGCTACACCTTC.

The rearrangement joins TRBV4-2 to TRBJ1-1; 7 bases are a match to TRBD1. The J segment lost 5 bases and the V segment lost 4 bases, leaving 10 bases of the junction unmatched. The CDR3 totals 15 residues. The germline V gene encodes CDR1 LGHNA and CDR2 YNFKEQ. The CDR3 DNA sequence: TGTGCCAGCAGCCTGGGAACAGGGGATGTGACTGAAGCTTTCTTT. This encodes CASSLGTGDVTEAFF.

The genes are TRBV19 and TRBJ2-3, with a weak D call TRBD1 (5 bases). In germline, CDR1 is LNHDA, CDR2 SQIVND (reference sequence). Deletions cut 5 bases from V and 3 bases from J, with 15 bases between. The CDR3 has 15 residues. CDR3 region: CASSPTGFLTDTQYF. The CDR3 DNA reads TGTGCCAGTAGTCCTACAGGATTCCTGACAGATACGCAGTATTTT.

The rearrangement uses TRBV9 and TRBJ2-5; a possible D gene is TRBD2 (6 bases). The V end lost 3 bases, the J end lost 1 base, and 13 bases lay between the germline ends. The germline CDR1 and CDR2 sequences are SGDLS and YYNGEE. The CDR3 totals 15 residues. CDR3 protein: CASSEEGRGQETQYF. CDR3 coding DNA: TGTGCCAGCAGCGAGGAGGGGCGGGGCCAAGAGACCCAGTACTTC.

With regard to this clone: Its ends do not fully match the called genes, so a read error is possible. The chain is built from TRBV7-7 and TRBJ2-2, with D possibly being TRBD1 (6 bases). Per germline, CDR1 SSHAT and CDR2 FNYEAQ (reference sequence). The CDR3 runs 15 residues. The chain's CDR3 is CASSSTGFDTGELFF. CDR3 coding DNA: TGTGCTAGCAGCTCCACAGGGTTTGACACCGGGGAGCTGTTTTTT.

This chain links TRBV7-9 with TRBJ1-2, with D tentatively TRBD1 (5 bases). The germline V gene encodes CDR1 SEHNR and CDR2 FQNEAQ (reference sequence). The V gene lost 10 bases and the J gene lost 6 bases, with 18 bases spanning the gap. The CDR3 has 13 amino acids. CDR3: CATLLLRGDGYTF. The CDR3 bases are TGTGCCACCCTCCTATTGCGGGGGGATGGCTACACCTTC.

The J gene is TRBJ2-7, the V gene TRBV6-1, with TRBD2 matching 7 bases. This CDR3 has 17 residues. Germline V gene data show CDR1 as MNHNS and CDR2 as SASEGT. V shed 2 bases, J shed 6 bases, and the junction held 16 bases outside the gene matches. The CDR3 spells CASSEWTPRPGGGEQYF. Written as DNA, the CDR3 is TGTGCCAGCAGTGAATGGACCCCTCGACCGGGCGGGGGCGAGCAGTACTTC.

This clone appeared a single time. This chain connects TRBV5-8 to TRBJ1-3; D gene uncertain. Germline V gene sequence: CDR1 SGHTS, CDR2 YDEGEE. Trimming took 4 bases from V and 0 from J, leaving 11 bases between them. The CDR3 sequence is 15 residues long. The CDR3 sequence: CASSPYGDSGNTIYF. For the CDR3, the DNA is TGTGCCAGCAGCCCGTACGGGGACTCTGGAAACACCATATATTTT.

CDR3 region: CAWSRGRDTGELFF. CDR3 in DNA: TGTGCCTGGAGTAGGGGTAGGGACACCGGGGAGCTGTTTTTT. The chain recombines TRBV30 with TRBJ2-2; tentative D call: TRBD1 (5 bases). The CDR3 spans 14 residues. Germline CDR1 and CDR2: GTSNPN and SVGIG (reference sequence). V was cut by 2 bases and J by 3 bases, with 10 bases left in between.

This clone has only a few counts. The V call is TRBV6-1, the J call TRBJ2-3, with 10 bases identical to TRBD1. The CDR3 length is 15 residues. V dropped 3 bases and J dropped 1; count of bases not matched to a gene: 1. Per the germline V gene, CDR1 is MNHNS and CDR2 is SASEGT. DNA for the CDR3: TGTGCCAGCAGTGACGGACAGGGGGGCACAGATACGCAGTATTTT. It codes for CASSDGQGGTDTQYF.